This TCR beta chain was found in a study of beta chain features in type 1 diabetes. Findings of the study overall: Patients with type 1 diabetes showed fewer VDJ junction insertions and more deletions. TCRB CDR3s from Type 1 diabetes patients were moderately but significantly shorter in all four CD4+ subsets.

This clone was seen only once. The antigen remains unidentified. Expressed TCRB transcripts were sequenced after all isolated RNA was converted to cDNA. Reads from naive, central memory and regulatory T cell samples averaged about 3.3 million. The method was immunoSEQ multiplex PCR; TCRdb's version includes in-frame clones alone and lacks a portion of them. The repertoire holds some 44,000 clones, 65% to 70% seen once, with approximately 2.3% in the top ten. Post-sort purity exceeded 98% for all sorted populations. Germline CDR1 SGHRS, CDR2 YFSETQ. CDR3 length: 19 residues. The V segment lost 2 bases and the J segment 1 base; nucleotides outside the gene matches: 11.

The receptor comes from a woman younger than 35 with type 1 diabetes. The genes are TRBV5-1 and TRBJ2-7; the match to TRBD2 covers 14 bases. Sequences were obtained from Tregs from blood. The CDR3 DNA is TGCGCCAGCAGCTTAGGGACTAGCGGGAGTGTGGCTTCGTCCTACGAGCAGTACTTC. Protein: CASSLGTSGSVASSYEQYF.